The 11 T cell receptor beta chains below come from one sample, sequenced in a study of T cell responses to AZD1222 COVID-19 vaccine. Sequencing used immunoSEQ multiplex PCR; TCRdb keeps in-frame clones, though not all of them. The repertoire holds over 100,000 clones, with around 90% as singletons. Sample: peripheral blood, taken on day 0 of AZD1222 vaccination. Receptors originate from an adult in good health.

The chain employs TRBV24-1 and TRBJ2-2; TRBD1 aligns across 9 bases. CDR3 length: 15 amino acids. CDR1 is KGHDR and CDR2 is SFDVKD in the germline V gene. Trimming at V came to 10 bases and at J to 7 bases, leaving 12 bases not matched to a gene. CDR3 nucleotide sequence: TGTGCCACGACGGAGGGTGGGACAGGGAACGGGGAGCTGTTTTTT. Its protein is CATTEGGTGNGELFF.

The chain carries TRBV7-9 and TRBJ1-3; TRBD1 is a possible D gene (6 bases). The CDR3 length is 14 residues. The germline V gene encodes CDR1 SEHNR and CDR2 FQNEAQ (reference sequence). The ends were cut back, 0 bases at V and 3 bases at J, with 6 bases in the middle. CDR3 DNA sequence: TGTGCCAGCAGCTTAGCGACAGGTGGAAACACCATATATTTT. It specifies CASSLATGGNTIYF.

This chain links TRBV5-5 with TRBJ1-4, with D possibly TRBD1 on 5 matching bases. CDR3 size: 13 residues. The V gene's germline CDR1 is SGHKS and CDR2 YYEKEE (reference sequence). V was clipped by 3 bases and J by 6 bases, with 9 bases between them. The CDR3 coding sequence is TGTGCCAGCAGCTCCCAAGGGGATGAAAAACTGTTTTTT. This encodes CASSSQGDEKLFF. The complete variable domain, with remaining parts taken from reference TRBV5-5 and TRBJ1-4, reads DAGVTQSPTHLIKTRGQQVTLRCSPISGHKSVSWYQQVLGQGPQFIFQYYEKEERGRGNFPDRFSARQFPNYSSELNVNALLLGDSALYLCASSSQGDEKLFFGSGTQLSVL.

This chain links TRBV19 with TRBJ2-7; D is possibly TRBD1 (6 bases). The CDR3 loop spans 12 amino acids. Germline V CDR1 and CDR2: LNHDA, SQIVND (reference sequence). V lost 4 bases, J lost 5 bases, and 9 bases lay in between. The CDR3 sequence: CASSNRDHEQYF. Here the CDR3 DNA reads TGTGCCAGTAGTAACAGGGACCACGAGCAGTACTTC. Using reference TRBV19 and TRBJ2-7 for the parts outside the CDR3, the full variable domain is DGGITQSPKYLFRKEGQNVTLSCEQNLNHDAMYWYRQDPGQGLRLIYYSQIVNDFQKGDIAEGYSVSREKKESFPLTVTSAQKNPTAFYLCASSNRDHEQYFGPGTRLTVT.

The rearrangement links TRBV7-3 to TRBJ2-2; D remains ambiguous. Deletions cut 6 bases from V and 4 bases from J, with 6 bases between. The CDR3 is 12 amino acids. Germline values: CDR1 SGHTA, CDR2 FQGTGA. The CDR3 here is CASSRRTGELFF. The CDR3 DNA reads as TGTGCCAGCAGTCGACGCACCGGGGAGCTGTTTTTT. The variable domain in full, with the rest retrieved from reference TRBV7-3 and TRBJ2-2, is GAGVSQTPSNKVTEKGKYVELRCDPISGHTALYWYRQSLGQGPEFLIYFQGTGAADDSGLPNDRFFAVRPEGSVSTLKIQRTERGDSAVYLCASSRRTGELFFGEGSRLTVL.

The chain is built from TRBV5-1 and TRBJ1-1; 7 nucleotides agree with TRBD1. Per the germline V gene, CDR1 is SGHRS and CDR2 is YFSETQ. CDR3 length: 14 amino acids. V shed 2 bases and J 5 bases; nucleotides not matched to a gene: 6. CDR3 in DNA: TGCGCCAGCAGCTTTGAGGGCAGGGGGACTGAAGCTTTCTTT. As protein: CASSFEGRGTEAFF.

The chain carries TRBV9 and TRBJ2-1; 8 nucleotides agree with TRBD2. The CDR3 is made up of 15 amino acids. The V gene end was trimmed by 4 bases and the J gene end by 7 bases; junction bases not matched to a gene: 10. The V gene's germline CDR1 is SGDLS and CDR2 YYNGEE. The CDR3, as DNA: TGTGCCAGCAGCCCCACCGGGGGGGGGAATAATGAGCAGTTCTTC. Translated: CASSPTGGGNNEQFF.

CDR3 coding DNA: TGTGCCAGCAGAACAGGGGCTGCTGAAGCTTTCTTT. Residues: CASRTGAAEAFF. V and J are TRBV6-5 and TRBJ1-1, with 7 bases identical to TRBD1. V shed 6 bases, J shed 6 bases, and the junction held 4 bases outside the gene matches. CDR3 size: 12 residues. Looked up from germline, CDR1 is MNHEY and CDR2 is SVGAGI.

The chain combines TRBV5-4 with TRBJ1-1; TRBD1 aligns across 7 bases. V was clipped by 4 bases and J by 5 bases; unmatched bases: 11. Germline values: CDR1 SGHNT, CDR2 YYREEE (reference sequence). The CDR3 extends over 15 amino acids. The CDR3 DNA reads TGTGCCAGCAGCCCTCAGACAGGGAGGAATACTGAAGCTTTCTTT. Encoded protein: CASSPQTGRNTEAFF.

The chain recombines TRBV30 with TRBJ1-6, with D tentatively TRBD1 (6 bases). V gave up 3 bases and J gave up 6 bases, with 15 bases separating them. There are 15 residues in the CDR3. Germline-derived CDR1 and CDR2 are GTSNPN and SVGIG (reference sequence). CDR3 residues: CAWSLPGQFNSPLHF. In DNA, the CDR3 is TGTGCCTGGAGCCTTCCTGGACAGTTTAATTCACCCCTCCACTTT.

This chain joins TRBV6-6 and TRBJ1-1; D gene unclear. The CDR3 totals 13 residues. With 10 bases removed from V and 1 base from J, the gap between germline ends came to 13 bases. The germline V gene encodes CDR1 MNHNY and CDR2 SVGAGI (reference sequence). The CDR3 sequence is CAIQEGQNTEAFF. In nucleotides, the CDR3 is TGTGCCATCCAGGAGGGTCAGAACACTGAAGCTTTCTTT.